This TCR beta chain was profiled in a study of Graves' ophthalmopathy and Graves' hyperthyroidism. RNA transcripts yielded amplified TCR beta CDR3 regions. After a first-round RT-PCR with HTBI primers, a second-round multiplex PCR was run. TCRdb reanalysed the multiplex PCR reads using MiXCR and keeps one entry per CDR3 protein. Among nearly 400,000 distinct CDR3 sequences listed, approximately 16% were seen once. The length of the CDR3 is 13 residues. V lost 0 bases to trimming and J lost 3 bases, with 5 bases between them. The germline V gene encodes CDR1 LNHNV and CDR2 YYDKDF (reference sequence). This clonotype has ten or more counts. Being one base from a much bigger clone, this may be a read error.

The receptor comes from a woman between 18 and 30 years old with Graves' ophthalmopathy. Sequenced: peripheral blood. The V call is TRBV15, the J call TRBJ1-1, with D perhaps TRBD1 (5 bases). The CDR3 region is CATSREGDTEAFF. CDR3 DNA: TGTGCCACCAGCAGAGAGGGGGACACTGAAGCTTTCTTT.